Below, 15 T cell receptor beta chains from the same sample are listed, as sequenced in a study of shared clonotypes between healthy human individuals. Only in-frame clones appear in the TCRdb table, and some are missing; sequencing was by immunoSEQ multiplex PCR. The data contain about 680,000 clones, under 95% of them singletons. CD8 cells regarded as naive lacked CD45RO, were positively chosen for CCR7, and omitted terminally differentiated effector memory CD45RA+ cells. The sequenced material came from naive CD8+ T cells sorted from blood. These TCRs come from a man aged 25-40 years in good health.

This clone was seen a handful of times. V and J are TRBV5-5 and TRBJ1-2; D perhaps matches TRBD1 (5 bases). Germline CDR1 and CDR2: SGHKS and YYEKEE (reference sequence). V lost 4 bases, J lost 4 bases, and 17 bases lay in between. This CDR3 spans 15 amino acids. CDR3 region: CASSPRTRPRYGYTF. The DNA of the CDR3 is TGTGCCAGCAGCCCCAGGACAAGGCCGCGCTATGGCTACACCTTC.

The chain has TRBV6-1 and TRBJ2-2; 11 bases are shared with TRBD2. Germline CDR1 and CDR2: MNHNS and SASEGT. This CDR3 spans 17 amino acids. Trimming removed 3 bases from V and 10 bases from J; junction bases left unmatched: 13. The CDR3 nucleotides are TGTGCCAGCAGTGATGAAGGGCTAGCGGGAGGCTGGACGGAGCTGTTTTTT. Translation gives CASSDEGLAGGWTELFF.

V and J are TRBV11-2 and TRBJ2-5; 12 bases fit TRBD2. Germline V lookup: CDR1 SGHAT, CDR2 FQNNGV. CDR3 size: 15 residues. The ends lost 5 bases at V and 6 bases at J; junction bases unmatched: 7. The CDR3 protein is CASSPRTSGIKTQYF. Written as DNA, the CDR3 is TGTGCCAGCAGCCCCCGGACTAGCGGGATAAAGACCCAGTACTTC.

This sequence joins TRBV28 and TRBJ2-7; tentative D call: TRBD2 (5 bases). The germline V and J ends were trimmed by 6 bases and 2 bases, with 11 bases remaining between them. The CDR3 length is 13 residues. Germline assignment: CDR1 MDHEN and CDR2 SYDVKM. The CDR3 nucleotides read TGTGCCAGCAGGCCGGGGTCGACCTACGAGCAGTACTTC. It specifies CASRPGSTYEQYF.

The CDR3 DNA follows: TGTGCCAGTAGTCCTCCGAACACTGAAGCTTTCTTT. It codes for CASSPPNTEAFF. The V gene is TRBV19, the J gene TRBJ1-1; D is ambiguous. V was pared by 5 bases and J by 1 base, with 5 bases between. The CDR3 totals 12 residues. Germline CDR1 is LNHDA and CDR2 is SQIVND (reference sequence).

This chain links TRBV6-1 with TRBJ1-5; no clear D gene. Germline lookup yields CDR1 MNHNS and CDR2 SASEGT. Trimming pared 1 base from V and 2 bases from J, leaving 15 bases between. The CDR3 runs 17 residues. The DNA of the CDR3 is TGTGCCAGCAGTGAAGATGGCAGGATGGTGGGCAATCAGCCCCAGCATTTT. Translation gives CASSEDGRMVGNQPQHF.

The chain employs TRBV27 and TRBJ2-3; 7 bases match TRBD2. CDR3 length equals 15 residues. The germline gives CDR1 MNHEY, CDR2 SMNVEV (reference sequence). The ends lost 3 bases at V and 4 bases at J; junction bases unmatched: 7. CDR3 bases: TGTGCCAGCAGTTTTAAGGGCGCGGGGGCAGATACGCAGTATTTT. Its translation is CASSFKGAGADTQYF.

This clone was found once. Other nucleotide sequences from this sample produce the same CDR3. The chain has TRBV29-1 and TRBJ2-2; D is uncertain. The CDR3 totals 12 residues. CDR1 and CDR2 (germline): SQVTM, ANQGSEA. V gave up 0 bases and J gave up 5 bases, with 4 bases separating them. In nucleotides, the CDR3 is TGCAGCGTTGAAGAGGGAACCGGGGAGCTGTTTTTT. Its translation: CSVEEGTGELFF.

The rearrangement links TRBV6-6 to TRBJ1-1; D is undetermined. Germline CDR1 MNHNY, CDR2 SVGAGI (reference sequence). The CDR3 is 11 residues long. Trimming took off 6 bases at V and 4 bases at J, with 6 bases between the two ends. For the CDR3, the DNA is TGTGCCAGCAGCCCGGGCACTGAAGCTTTCTTT. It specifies CASSPGTEAFF.

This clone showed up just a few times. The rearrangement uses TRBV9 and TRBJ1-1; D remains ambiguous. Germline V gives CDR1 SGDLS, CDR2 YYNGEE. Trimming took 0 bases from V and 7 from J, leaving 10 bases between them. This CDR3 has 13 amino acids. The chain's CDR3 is CASSVESWGEAFF. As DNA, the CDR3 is TGTGCCAGCAGCGTAGAAAGCTGGGGTGAAGCTTTCTTT.

CDR3 bases: TGTGCCAGCAGCTTGGAACGCGCAGATACGCAGTATTTT. Translating gives CASSLERADTQYF. The chain joins TRBV5-6 to TRBJ2-3; D is unresolved. Trimming pared 0 bases from V and 4 bases from J, leaving 6 bases between. This CDR3 contains 13 residues. Germline CDR1 is SGHDT and CDR2 is YYEEEE.

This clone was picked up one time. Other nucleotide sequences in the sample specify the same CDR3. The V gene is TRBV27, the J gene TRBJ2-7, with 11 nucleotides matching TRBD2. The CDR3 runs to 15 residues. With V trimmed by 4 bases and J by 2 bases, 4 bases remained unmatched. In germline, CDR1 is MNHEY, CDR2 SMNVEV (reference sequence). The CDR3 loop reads CASSSGTSGTYEQYF. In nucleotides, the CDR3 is TGTGCCAGCAGTTCCGGGACTAGCGGAACCTACGAGCAGTACTTC.

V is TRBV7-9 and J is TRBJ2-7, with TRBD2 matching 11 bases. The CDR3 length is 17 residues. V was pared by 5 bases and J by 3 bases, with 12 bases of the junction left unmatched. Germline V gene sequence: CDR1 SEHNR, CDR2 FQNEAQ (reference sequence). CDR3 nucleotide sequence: TGTGCCAGCAGCGTTGGACCAGGGACTAGCGGACTCTACGAGCAGTACTTC. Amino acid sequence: CASSVGPGTSGLYEQYF.

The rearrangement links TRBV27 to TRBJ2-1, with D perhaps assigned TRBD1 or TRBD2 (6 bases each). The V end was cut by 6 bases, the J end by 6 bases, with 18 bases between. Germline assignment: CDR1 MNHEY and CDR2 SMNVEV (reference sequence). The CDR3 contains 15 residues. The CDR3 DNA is TGTGCCAGCAGCCCTCTCGGGGGCGCTGGCAATGAGCAGTTCTTC. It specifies CASSPLGGAGNEQFF.

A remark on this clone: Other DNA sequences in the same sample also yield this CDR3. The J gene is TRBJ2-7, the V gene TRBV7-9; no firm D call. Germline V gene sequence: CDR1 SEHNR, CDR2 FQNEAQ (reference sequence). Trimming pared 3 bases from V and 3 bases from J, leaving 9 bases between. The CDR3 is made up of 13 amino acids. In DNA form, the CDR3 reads TGTGCCAGCAGCTTGGACCGTGGCTACGAGCAGTACTTC. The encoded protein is CASSLDRGYEQYF.